The rows below give T cell receptor beta chains drawn from one sample of a study of monozygotic twins with inflammatory bowel disease. TCRdb re-called the 5' RACE reads; every CDR3 protein appears as one record, without DNA. This repertoire includes some 170,000 distinct CDR3 sequences. The sequencing input was blood. All receptors derive from a human donor with ulcerative colitis or Crohn's disease, or a healthy co-twin of an affected twin (not recorded which). The CDR3 runs from the conserved cysteine through the conserved F or W. Each record gives: J gene, V gene, CDR3 protein.

j_call: TRBJ2-1; v_call: TRBV19; cdr3_aa: CAIRPGLGNNEQFF
j_call: TRBJ2-3; v_call: TRBV3-1; cdr3_aa: CASSQGAGGGTDTQYF
j_call: TRBJ1-1; v_call: TRBV5-5; cdr3_aa: CASSLDLGAGGEGEAFF
j_call: TRBJ1-5; v_call: TRBV12-3/TRBV12-4; cdr3_aa: CASSSRQGVNQPQHF
j_call: TRBJ2-1; v_call: TRBV20-1; cdr3_aa: CSAREREAPYNEQFF
j_call: TRBJ2-7; v_call: TRBV9; cdr3_aa: CASSVGLAGYEQYF
j_call: TRBJ1-1; v_call: TRBV7-9; cdr3_aa: CASSNLDGGNTEAFF
j_call: TRBJ2-5; v_call: TRBV20-1; cdr3_aa: CSARDLQETQYF
j_call: TRBJ2-7; v_call: TRBV7-9; cdr3_aa: CASSPSSGRTYEQYF
j_call: TRBJ2-7; v_call: TRBV27; cdr3_aa: CASSFSGAYEQYF
j_call: TRBJ2-1; v_call: TRBV6-4; cdr3_aa: CASSVRDGGNEQFF
j_call: TRBJ2-7; v_call: TRBV5-1; cdr3_aa: CASSLGYSSYEQYF
j_call: TRBJ2-1; v_call: TRBV6-5; cdr3_aa: CASSYSMSGRREQFF
j_call: TRBJ2-1; v_call: TRBV28; cdr3_aa: CASDPGTLSYNEQFF
j_call: TRBJ2-7; v_call: TRBV29-1; cdr3_aa: CSAGRNYEQYF
j_call: TRBJ2-1; v_call: TRBV3-1; cdr3_aa: CASSPSRGGTLGHNEQFF
j_call: TRBJ1-4; v_call: TRBV29-1; cdr3_aa: CSVGEGQFYEKLFF
j_call: TRBJ2-4; v_call: TRBV6-6; cdr3_aa: CASGPGLAKNIQYF
j_call: TRBJ2-1; v_call: TRBV20-1; cdr3_aa: CSARDSGASGSTRGWSEQFF
j_call: TRBJ2-1; v_call: TRBV19; cdr3_aa: CASKGEMDWNEQFF
j_call: TRBJ2-1; v_call: TRBV5-4; cdr3_aa: CASSLGLADIQTSYNEQFF
j_call: TRBJ2-4; v_call: TRBV3-1; cdr3_aa: CASSPGTAKNMQYF
j_call: TRBJ2-3; v_call: TRBV30; cdr3_aa: CAWRSGGTDTQYF
j_call: TRBJ2-2; v_call: TRBV11-3; cdr3_aa: CASSPSIPRRGTGELFF
j_call: TRBJ1-2; v_call: TRBV9; cdr3_aa: CASSVQGDNYGYTF
j_call: TRBJ2-2; v_call: TRBV24-1; cdr3_aa: CATETPGLAANTGELFF
j_call: TRBJ1-6; v_call: TRBV3-1; cdr3_aa: CASSQGGQRNSPLHF
j_call: TRBJ2-2; v_call: TRBV7-9; cdr3_aa: CASSLKGWTQNTGELFF
j_call: TRBJ1-5; v_call: TRBV7-9; cdr3_aa: CASSPRDSSNQPQHF
j_call: TRBJ1-1; v_call: TRBV30; cdr3_aa: CAWSVNRMGTEAFF
j_call: TRBJ1-1; v_call: TRBV5-1; cdr3_aa: CASSLTPPVTEAFF
j_call: TRBJ2-1; v_call: TRBV5-5; cdr3_aa: CASSLNDYNEQFF
j_call: TRBJ1-1; v_call: TRBV25-1; cdr3_aa: CASSGARATARNTEAFF
j_call: TRBJ1-2; v_call: TRBV11-2; cdr3_aa: CASSLTGFGYTF
j_call: TRBJ2-3; v_call: TRBV7-8; cdr3_aa: CASSFPVWASGRGTDTQYF
j_call: TRBJ2-1; v_call: TRBV19; cdr3_aa: CASNQDSSSYNEQFF
j_call: TRBJ1-2; v_call: TRBV3-1; cdr3_aa: CASSQAKGESRYTF
j_call: TRBJ2-3; v_call: TRBV5-1; cdr3_aa: CASSSGAPNTDTQYF
j_call: TRBJ2-7; v_call: TRBV11-1; cdr3_aa: CASSPGDRYYEQYF
j_call: TRBJ2-7; v_call: TRBV4-3; cdr3_aa: CASSQELSGGYEQYF
j_call: TRBJ1-5; v_call: TRBV5-1; cdr3_aa: CASSYGGDSNQPQHF
j_call: TRBJ2-7; v_call: TRBV7-9; cdr3_aa: CASSLKGQGDGEQYF
j_call: TRBJ2-2; v_call: TRBV28; cdr3_aa: CASSLWTGRDTGELFF
j_call: TRBJ2-7; v_call: TRBV7-6; cdr3_aa: CASSSVGGLAIQYF
j_call: TRBJ2-3; v_call: TRBV19; cdr3_aa: CASAGGDTQYF
j_call: TRBJ1-1; v_call: TRBV5-1; cdr3_aa: CASSTQGSTEAFF